The rows below give T cell receptor beta chains drawn from one sample of a study of OX40 agonist ivuxolimab in advanced cancers. Sequenced by immunoSEQ multiplex PCR; TCRdb stores in-frame clones only, minus some. This table has around 11,000 clones, approximately 80% appearing once. This sample comprised CD4+ or CD8+ T cells sorted from blood, obtained in a trial of the OX40 agonist ivuxolimab. Receptors originate from an adult with an advanced solid tumor such as melanoma, head and neck, liver or kidney cancer. Each CDR3 is given with its conserved first and last residue. Fields, in order: V gene, J gene, D gene, clone size, CDR3 protein, CDR3 DNA. The D gene is left open where the match is weak. Not every row has a clone size; where given, it reads once, few, many or a size class.

V gene: TRBV7-6
J gene: TRBJ1-1
D gene: .
clone size: .
CDR3 protein: CASTRSGRGPLNTEAFF
CDR3 DNA: TGTGCCAGCACCCGTAGTGGACGCGGGCCGCTGAACACTGAAGCTTTCTTT

V gene: TRBV5-5
J gene: TRBJ2-7
D gene: TRBD2
clone size: few
CDR3 protein: CASSTTSGRALEQYF
CDR3 DNA: TGTGCCAGCAGCACGACTAGCGGGAGGGCCCTCGAGCAGTACTTC

V gene: TRBV6-5
J gene: TRBJ2-7
D gene: .
clone size: .
CDR3 protein: CASSYSNAGDHEQYF
CDR3 DNA: TGTGCCAGCAGTTACTCTAATGCAGGGGACCACGAGCAGTACTTC

V gene: TRBV6-5
J gene: TRBJ2-7
D gene: TRBD1
clone size: few
CDR3 protein: CASSNGQVAGEQYF
CDR3 DNA: TGTGCCAGCAGCAACGGACAGGTTGCCGGGGAGCAGTACTTC

V gene: TRBV10-3
J gene: TRBJ2-7
D gene: .
clone size: .
CDR3 protein: CAISEGGLYEQYF
CDR3 DNA: TGTGCCATCAGTGAGGGGGGGCTCTACGAGCAGTACTTC

V gene: TRBV7-8
J gene: TRBJ2-7
D gene: TRBD2
clone size: once
CDR3 protein: CASSFSSGVEQYF
CDR3 DNA: TGTGCCAGCAGCTTCTCTAGCGGGGTCGAGCAGTACTTC

V gene: TRBV28
J gene: TRBJ2-1
D gene: .
clone size: .
CDR3 protein: CASSLTVVGEQFF
CDR3 DNA: TGTGCCAGCAGTTTAACAGTAGTGGGTGAGCAGTTCTTC

V gene: TRBV28
J gene: TRBJ1-6
D gene: .
clone size: .
CDR3 protein: CASSLGGAGNSPLHF
CDR3 DNA: TGTGCCAGCAGTTTGGGAGGGGCAGGTAATTCACCCCTCCACTTT

V gene: TRBV2
J gene: TRBJ1-2
D gene: .
clone size: .
CDR3 protein: CASSEALDSLAYGYTF
CDR3 DNA: TGTGCCAGCAGTGAAGCCCTAGACAGCCTAGCCTATGGCTACACCTTC

V gene: TRBV7-9
J gene: TRBJ1-1
D gene: TRBD1
clone size: once
CDR3 protein: CASSLGGQGLAEAFF
CDR3 DNA: TGTGCCAGCAGCTTAGGTGGACAGGGGTTGGCTGAAGCTTTCTTT

V gene: TRBV30
J gene: TRBJ2-7
D gene: .
clone size: .
CDR3 protein: CAWSFGTKTYEQYF
CDR3 DNA: TGTGCCTGGAGTTTCGGGACAAAGACCTACGAGCAGTACTTC

V gene: TRBV4-2
J gene: TRBJ1-1
D gene: TRBD1
clone size: .
CDR3 protein: CASSPTGPTEAFF
CDR3 DNA: TGTGCCAGCAGCCCGACAGGGCCCACTGAAGCTTTCTTT

V gene: TRBV30
J gene: TRBJ1-5
D gene: .
clone size: medium-sized
CDR3 protein: CAWSVGGPLSNQPQHF
CDR3 DNA: TGTGCCTGGAGTGTTGGGGGGCCCTTGTCCAATCAGCCCCAGCATTTT

V gene: TRBV7-2
J gene: TRBJ2-3
D gene: TRBD2
clone size: .
CDR3 protein: CASSLGLAGVTDTQYF
CDR3 DNA: TGTGCCAGCAGCTTAGGACTAGCGGGGGTCACAGATACGCAGTATTTT

V gene: TRBV6-1
J gene: TRBJ1-4
D gene: .
clone size: .
CDR3 protein: CASSEALSDTEKLFF
CDR3 DNA: TGTGCCAGCAGTGAAGCCCTCTCGGACACCGAAAAACTGTTTTTT

V gene: TRBV27
J gene: TRBJ1-1
D gene: .
clone size: .
CDR3 protein: CASSKPVKGNTEAFF
CDR3 DNA: TGTGCCAGCAGTAAACCAGTGAAAGGGAACACTGAAGCTTTCTTT

V gene: TRBV4-1
J gene: TRBJ2-7
D gene: .
clone size: .
CDR3 protein: CASNAPGSREQYF
CDR3 DNA: TGCGCCAGCAACGCCCCCGGGAGCCGAGAGCAGTACTTC

V gene: TRBV30
J gene: TRBJ2-7
D gene: .
clone size: .
CDR3 protein: CAWSLAREQYF
CDR3 DNA: TGTGCCTGGAGTTTGGCAAGAGAGCAGTACTTC

V gene: TRBV7-9
J gene: TRBJ2-1
D gene: .
clone size: .
CDR3 protein: CASSLAWSNEQFF
CDR3 DNA: TGTGCCAGCAGCTTAGCGTGGAGCAATGAGCAGTTCTTC

V gene: TRBV28
J gene: TRBJ1-4
D gene: .
clone size: .
CDR3 protein: CATLKGGKLFF
CDR3 DNA: TGTGCCACCTTGAAGGGGGGAAAACTGTTTTTT

V gene: TRBV11-2
J gene: TRBJ1-1
D gene: .
clone size: medium-sized
CDR3 protein: CASMSGLNTEAFF
CDR3 DNA: TGTGCCAGCATGTCCGGCTTGAACACTGAAGCTTTCTTT

V gene: TRBV7-8
J gene: TRBJ1-2
D gene: .
clone size: .
CDR3 protein: CASSLSPFYGYTF
CDR3 DNA: TGTGCCAGCAGCTTATCCCCGTTCTATGGCTACACCTTC

V gene: TRBV6-6
J gene: TRBJ1-3
D gene: .
clone size: .
CDR3 protein: CASGTAGNTIYF
CDR3 DNA: TGTGCCAGCGGGACGGCTGGAAACACCATATATTTT

V gene: TRBV4-1
J gene: TRBJ1-2
D gene: TRBD1
clone size: once
CDR3 protein: CASSQGQGSSYGYTF
CDR3 DNA: TGCGCCAGCAGCCAGGGACAGGGAAGTTCCTATGGCTACACCTTC

V gene: TRBV27
J gene: TRBJ2-1
D gene: .
clone size: .
CDR3 protein: CASTTLSSYNEQFF
CDR3 DNA: TGTGCCAGCACCACTCTGAGCTCCTACAATGAGCAGTTCTTC

V gene: TRBV29-1
J gene: TRBJ2-7
D gene: .
clone size: .
CDR3 protein: CSVEGGDSYEQYF
CDR3 DNA: TGCAGCGTCGAGGGGGGGGATTCCTACGAGCAGTACTTC

V gene: TRBV7-9
J gene: TRBJ2-7
D gene: .
clone size: .
CDR3 protein: CASSSQVEQYF
CDR3 DNA: TGTGCCAGCAGCTCCCAGGTCGAGCAGTACTTC

V gene: TRBV10-3
J gene: TRBJ2-7
D gene: .
clone size: medium-sized
CDR3 protein: CAISESSRPYEQYF
CDR3 DNA: TGTGCCATCAGTGAGTCTTCGCGTCCCTACGAGCAGTACTTC

V gene: TRBV30
J gene: TRBJ2-7
D gene: .
clone size: few
CDR3 protein: CAWTQGWGTTYEQYF
CDR3 DNA: TGTGCCTGGACCCAAGGGTGGGGGACAACCTACGAGCAGTACTTC